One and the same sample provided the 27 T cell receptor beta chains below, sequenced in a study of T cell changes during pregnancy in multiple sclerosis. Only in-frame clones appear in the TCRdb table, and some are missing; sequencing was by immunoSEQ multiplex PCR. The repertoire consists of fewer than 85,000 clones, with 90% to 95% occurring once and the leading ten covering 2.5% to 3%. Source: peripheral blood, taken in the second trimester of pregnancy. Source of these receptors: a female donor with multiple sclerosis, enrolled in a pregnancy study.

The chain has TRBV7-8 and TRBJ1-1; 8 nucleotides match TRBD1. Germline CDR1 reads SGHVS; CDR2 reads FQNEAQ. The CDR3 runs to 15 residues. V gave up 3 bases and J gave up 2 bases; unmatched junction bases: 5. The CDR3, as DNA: TGTGCCAGCAGCTTCAGGGGGCGTCGAAACACTGAAGCTTTCTTT. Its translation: CASSFRGRRNTEAFF.

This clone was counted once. The CDR3 region is CATSRAGTLSYEQYF. The CDR3 bases are TGTGCCACCAGCAGAGCTGGGACACTTTCCTACGAGCAGTACTTC. V gene TRBV15 combines with J gene TRBJ2-7; tentatively, D is TRBD1 (6 bases). The CDR3 sequence is 15 residues long. Germline-derived CDR1 and CDR2 are LNHNV and YYDKDF (reference sequence). V dropped 1 base and J dropped 1 base, with 11 bases sitting between them.

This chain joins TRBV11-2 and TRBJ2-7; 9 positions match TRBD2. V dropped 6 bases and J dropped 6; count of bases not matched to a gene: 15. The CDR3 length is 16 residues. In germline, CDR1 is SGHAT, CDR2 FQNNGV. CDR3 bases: TGTGCCAGCAGTGCCCACCGGCTAGCGGGGAGGAGCGAGCAGTACTTC. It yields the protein CASSAHRLAGRSEQYF.

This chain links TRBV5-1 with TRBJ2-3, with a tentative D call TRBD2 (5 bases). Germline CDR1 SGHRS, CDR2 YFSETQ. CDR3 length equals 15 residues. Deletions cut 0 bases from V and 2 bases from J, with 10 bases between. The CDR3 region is CASSLAGNPTDTQYF. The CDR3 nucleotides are TGCGCCAGCAGCTTGGCGGGGAACCCCACAGATACGCAGTATTTT.

The CDR3 loop is CASSSGGRDFYNEQFF. CDR3 nucleotide sequence: TGTGCCAGCAGTTCCGGAGGTCGGGACTTCTACAATGAGCAGTTCTTC. This sequence joins TRBV28 and TRBJ2-1; a weak D match, TRBD2 (6 bases). Germline lookup yields CDR1 MDHEN and CDR2 SYDVKM. The length of the CDR3 is 16 residues. Trimming cost V 4 bases and J 3 bases, with 16 bases left between them.

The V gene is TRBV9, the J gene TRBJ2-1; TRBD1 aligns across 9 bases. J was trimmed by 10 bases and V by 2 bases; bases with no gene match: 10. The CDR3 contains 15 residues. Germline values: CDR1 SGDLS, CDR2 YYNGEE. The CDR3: CASSVRPTGGQEQFF. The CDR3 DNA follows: TGTGCCAGCAGCGTCCGCCCGACAGGGGGTCAAGAGCAGTTCTTC.

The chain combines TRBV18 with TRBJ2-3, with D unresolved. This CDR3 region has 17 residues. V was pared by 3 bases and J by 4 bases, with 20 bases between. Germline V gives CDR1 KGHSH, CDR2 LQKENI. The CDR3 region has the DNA TGTGCCAGCTCACCCCCCCTTTCCTCACTGGGCGCAGATACGCAGTATTTT. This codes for CASSPPLSSLGADTQYF.

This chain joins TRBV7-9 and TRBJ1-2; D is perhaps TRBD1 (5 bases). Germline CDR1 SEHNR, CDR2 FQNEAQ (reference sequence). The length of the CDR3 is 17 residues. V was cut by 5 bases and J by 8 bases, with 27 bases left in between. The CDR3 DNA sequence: TGTGCCAGCAGCCACTGGTTGGGGAAACAGGCCCCAGCCGGCTACACCTTC. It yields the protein CASSHWLGKQAPAGYTF.

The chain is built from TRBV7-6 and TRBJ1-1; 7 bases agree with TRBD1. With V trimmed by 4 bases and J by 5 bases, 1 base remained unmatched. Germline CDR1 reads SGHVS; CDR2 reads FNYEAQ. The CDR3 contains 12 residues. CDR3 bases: TGTGCCAGCAGCTCGGGACAGACTGAAGCTTTCTTT. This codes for CASSSGQTEAFF.

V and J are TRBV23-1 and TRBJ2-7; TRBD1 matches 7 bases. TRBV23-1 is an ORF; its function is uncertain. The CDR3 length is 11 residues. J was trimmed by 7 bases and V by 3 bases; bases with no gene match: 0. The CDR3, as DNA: TGCGCCAGCAGTCAGGACAGGGAGCAGTACTTC. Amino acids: CASSQDREQYF.

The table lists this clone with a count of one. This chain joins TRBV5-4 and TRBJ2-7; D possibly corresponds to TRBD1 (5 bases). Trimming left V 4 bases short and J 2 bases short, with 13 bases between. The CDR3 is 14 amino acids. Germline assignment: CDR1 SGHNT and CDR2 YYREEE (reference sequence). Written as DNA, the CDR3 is TGTGCCAGCAGCCCAGGCCCGGACACCTACGAGCAGTACTTC. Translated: CASSPGPDTYEQYF.

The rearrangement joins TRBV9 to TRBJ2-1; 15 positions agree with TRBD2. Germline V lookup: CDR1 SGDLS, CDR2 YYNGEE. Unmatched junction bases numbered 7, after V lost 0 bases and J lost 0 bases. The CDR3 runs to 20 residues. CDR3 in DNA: TGTGCCAGCAGCGTAGAGGGACTAGCGGGGGGTCCGAGCTCCTACAATGAGCAGTTCTTC. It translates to CASSVEGLAGGPSSYNEQFF.

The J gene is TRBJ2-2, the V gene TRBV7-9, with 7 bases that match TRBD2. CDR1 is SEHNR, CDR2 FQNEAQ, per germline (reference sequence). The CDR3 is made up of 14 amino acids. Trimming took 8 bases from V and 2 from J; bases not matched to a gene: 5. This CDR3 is CASRRGRNTGELFF. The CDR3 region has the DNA TGTGCCAGCCGGCGGGGGAGAAACACCGGGGAGCTGTTTTTT.

The CDR3 DNA sequence: TGTGCCAGCAGCTTTTCCCGAGGTAATGAGCAGTTCTTC. It yields the protein CASSFSRGNEQFF. This chain uses TRBV5-6 with TRBJ2-1, with D uncertain. The germline CDR1 and CDR2 sequences are SGHDT and YYEEEE. The CDR3 extends over 13 amino acids. V was pared by 2 bases and J by 7 bases, with 10 bases between.

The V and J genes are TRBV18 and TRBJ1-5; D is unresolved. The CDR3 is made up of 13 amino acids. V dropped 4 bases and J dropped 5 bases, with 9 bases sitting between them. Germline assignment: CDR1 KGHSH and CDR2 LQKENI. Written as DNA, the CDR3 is TGTGCCAGCTCACTGTCGGGATATCAGCCCCAGCATTTT. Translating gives CASSLSGYQPQHF.

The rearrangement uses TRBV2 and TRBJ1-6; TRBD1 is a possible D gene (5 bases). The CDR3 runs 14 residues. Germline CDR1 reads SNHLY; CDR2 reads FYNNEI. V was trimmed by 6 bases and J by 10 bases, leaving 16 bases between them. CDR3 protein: CASRGLGGGSPLHF. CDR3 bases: TGTGCCAGCAGGGGGTTGGGGGGTGGATCACCCCTCCACTTT.

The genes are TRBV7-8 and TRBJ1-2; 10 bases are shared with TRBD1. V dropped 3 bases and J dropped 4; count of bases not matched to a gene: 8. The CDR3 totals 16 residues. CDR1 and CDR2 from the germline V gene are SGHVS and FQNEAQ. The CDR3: CASSFPGTGVGYGYTF. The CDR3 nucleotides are TGTGCCAGCAGCTTCCCCGGGACAGGGGTTGGCTATGGCTACACCTTC.

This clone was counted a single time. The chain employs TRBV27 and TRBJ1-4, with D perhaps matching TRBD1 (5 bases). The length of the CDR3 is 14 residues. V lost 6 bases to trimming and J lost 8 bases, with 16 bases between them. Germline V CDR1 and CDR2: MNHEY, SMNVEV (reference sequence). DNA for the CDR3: TGTGCCAGCAGCCCCGGGCAGGGCAGCGAAAAACTGTTTTTT. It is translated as CASSPGQGSEKLFF.

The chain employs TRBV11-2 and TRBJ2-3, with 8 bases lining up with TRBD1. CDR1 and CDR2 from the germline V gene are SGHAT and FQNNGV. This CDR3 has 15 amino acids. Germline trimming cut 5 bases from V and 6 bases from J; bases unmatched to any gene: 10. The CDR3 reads CASSARTGFPDTQYF. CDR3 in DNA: TGTGCCAGCAGCGCCAGGACAGGGTTTCCCGATACGCAGTATTTT.

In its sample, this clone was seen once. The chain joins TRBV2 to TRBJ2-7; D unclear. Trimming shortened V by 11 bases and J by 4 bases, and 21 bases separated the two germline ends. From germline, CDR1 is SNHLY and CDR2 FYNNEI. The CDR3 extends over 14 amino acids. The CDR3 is CAAQKRQYSYEQYF. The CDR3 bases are TGTGCCGCCCAGAAGAGACAATATTCGTACGAGCAGTACTTC.

The CDR3 nucleotides read TGTGCCATCGCGGGCCAGAACAATGAGCAGTTCTTC. It encodes CAIAGQNNEQFF. The chain employs TRBV10-3 and TRBJ2-1, with D possibly TRBD2 on 5 matching bases. The V end was cut by 8 bases, the J end by 5 bases, with 10 bases between. The CDR3 is made up of 12 amino acids. CDR1 is ENHRY and CDR2 is SYGVKD in the germline V gene.

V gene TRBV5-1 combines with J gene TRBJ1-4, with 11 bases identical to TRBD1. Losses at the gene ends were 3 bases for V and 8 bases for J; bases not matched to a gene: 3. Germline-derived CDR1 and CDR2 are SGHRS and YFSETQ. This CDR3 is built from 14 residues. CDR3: CASSSDRGREKLFF. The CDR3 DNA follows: TGCGCCAGCAGCTCGGACAGGGGGCGCGAAAAACTGTTTTTT. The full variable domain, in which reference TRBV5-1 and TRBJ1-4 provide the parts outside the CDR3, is KAGVTQTPRYLIKTRGQQVTLSCSPISGHRSVSWYQQTPGQGLQFLFEYFSETQRNKGNFPGRFSGRQFSNSRSEMNVSTLELGDSALYLCASSSDRGREKLFFGSGTQLSVL.

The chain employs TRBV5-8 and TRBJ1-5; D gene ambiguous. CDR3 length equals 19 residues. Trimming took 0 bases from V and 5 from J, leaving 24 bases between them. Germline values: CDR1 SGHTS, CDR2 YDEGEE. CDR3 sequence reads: CASSLAGRELLFGHQPQHF. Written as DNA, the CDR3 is TGTGCCAGCAGCTTGGCCGGGAGGGAACTCCTATTTGGGCATCAGCCCCAGCATTTT.

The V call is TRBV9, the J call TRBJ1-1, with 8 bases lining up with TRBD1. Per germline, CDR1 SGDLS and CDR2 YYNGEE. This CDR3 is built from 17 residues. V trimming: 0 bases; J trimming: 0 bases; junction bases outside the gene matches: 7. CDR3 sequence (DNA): TGTGCCAGCAGCGTAGTGACAGGGGCCCCCTTGAACACTGAAGCTTTCTTT. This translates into CASSVVTGAPLNTEAFF.

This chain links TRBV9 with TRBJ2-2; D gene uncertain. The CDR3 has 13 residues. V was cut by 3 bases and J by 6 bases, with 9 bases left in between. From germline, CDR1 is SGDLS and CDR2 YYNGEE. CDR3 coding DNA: TGTGCCAGCAGCGCAACAGTAGCCGGGGAGCTGTTTTTT. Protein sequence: CASSATVAGELFF.

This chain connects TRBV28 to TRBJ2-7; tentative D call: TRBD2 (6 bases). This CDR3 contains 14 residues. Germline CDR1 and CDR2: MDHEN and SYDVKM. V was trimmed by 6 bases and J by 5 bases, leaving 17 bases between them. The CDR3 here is CASSGVGEVDEQYF. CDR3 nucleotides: TGTGCCAGCAGCGGCGTTGGGGAGGTTGACGAGCAGTACTTC.

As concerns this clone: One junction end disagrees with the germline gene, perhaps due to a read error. The CDR3 coding sequence is TGTGCCAGCTCCCCACCCGTGCGGGGAAGTAGGGACACTGAAGCTTTCTTT. Its translation: CASSPPVRGSRDTEAFF. The chain is built from TRBV18 and TRBJ1-1; D remains unclear. This CDR3 comprises 17 residues. Germline CDR1 and CDR2: KGHSH and LQKENI.